Below are 27 T cell receptor beta chains sequenced from a single sample in a study of control samples from healthy donors and cancer patients. Libraries were prepared by immunoSEQ multiplex PCR; TCRdb keeps only in-frame clonotypes and omits some of them. This sample has about 100,000 clones, with about 90% found just once. The material sequenced was blood. All receptors come from a woman aged 45-65 years in good health.

The rearrangement uses TRBV28 and TRBJ2-7; no clear D gene. V was pared by 7 bases and J by 5 bases, with 15 bases between. The CDR3 consists of 13 residues. Germline loops: CDR1 MDHEN, CDR2 SYDVKM. The CDR3 bases are TGTGCCAGCACCACAACAGCCCTTAACGAGCAGTACGTC. Amino acids: CASTTTALNEQYV.

This clone was seen only a few times. V and J are TRBV7-8 and TRBJ1-5, with 7 positions matching TRBD1. The CDR3 has 14 amino acids. The trim removed 1 base at V and 9 bases at J, leaving 6 bases unmatched. CDR1 is SGHVS and CDR2 is FQNEAQ in the germline V gene. CDR3 nucleotides: TGTGCCAGCAGCTTAGGGACAGGACAGCGGCCCCAGCATTTT. The encoded protein is CASSLGTGQRPQHF.

The V and J genes are TRBV20-1 and TRBJ1-2, with 10 bases identical to TRBD1. There are 14 residues in the CDR3. Germline V gene lookup returns CDR1 DFQATT and CDR2 SNEGSKA (reference sequence). Trimming at V came to 3 bases and at J to 8 bases, leaving 9 bases not matched to a gene. The CDR3 region is CSASVGTGDFGYTF. DNA for the CDR3: TGCAGTGCTAGTGTCGGGACAGGGGATTTCGGCTACACCTTC.

V usage is TRBV25-1 and J usage is TRBJ2-3, with TRBD1 matching 7 bases. CDR3 length equals 15 residues. The ends lost 10 bases at V and 2 bases at J; junction bases unmatched: 12. From germline, CDR1 is MGHDK and CDR2 SYGVNS. This CDR3 reads CATHFPGQHTDTQYF. CDR3 DNA: TGTGCCACCCATTTCCCGGGACAGCACACAGATACGCAGTATTTT.

This clone was observed once. This sequence joins TRBV27 and TRBJ1-4; perhaps TRBD1 as D (6 bases). Germline assignment: CDR1 MNHEY and CDR2 SMNVEV (reference sequence). CDR3 size: 15 residues. Trimming removed 2 bases from V and 4 bases from J, with 11 bases in between. The CDR3 DNA reads TGTGCCAGCAGTTTAAGGCCCAGGGGTAATGAAAAACTGTTTTTT. It is translated as CASSLRPRGNEKLFF.

This sequence joins TRBV4-1 and TRBJ1-2; 9 positions match TRBD1. The J segment lost 2 bases and the V segment lost 3 bases, leaving 4 bases of the junction unmatched. The V gene's germline CDR1 is MGHRA and CDR2 YSYEKL. The CDR3 loop spans 15 amino acids. CDR3 residues: CASSQTGTGNYGYTF. CDR3 sequence (DNA): TGCGCCAGCAGCCAGACCGGGACAGGGAACTATGGCTACACCTTC.

This rearrangement joins TRBV19 to TRBJ2-1, with 9 positions matching TRBD2. Germline lookup yields CDR1 LNHDA and CDR2 SQIVND (reference sequence). This CDR3 comprises 15 residues. Trimming took 8 bases from V and 1 from J; bases not matched to a gene: 6. In nucleotides, the CDR3 is TGTGCCAGTCTCGCTAGCGGGGCTTCCTACAATGAGCAGTTCTTC. Encoded protein: CASLASGASYNEQFF.

The chain is built from TRBV7-9 and TRBJ1-2, with TRBD1 identical over 7 bases. The CDR3 is 16 amino acids. V trimming: 0 bases; J trimming: 0 bases; junction bases outside the gene matches: 4. CDR1 is SEHNR and CDR2 is FQNEAQ in the germline V gene (reference sequence). CDR3 in DNA: TGTGCCAGCAGCTTAGCAGCGACAGGGACTAACTATGGCTACACCTTC. This encodes CASSLAATGTNYGYTF.

The chain joins TRBV19 to TRBJ2-2; D may match TRBD1 or TRBD2 (5 bases each). The CDR3 contains 13 residues. CDR1 is LNHDA, CDR2 SQIVND, per germline (reference sequence). V lost 6 bases to trimming and J lost 8 bases, with 13 bases between them. Here the CDR3 reads CASRSQGAGELFF. Here the CDR3 DNA reads TGTGCCAGTAGATCTCAGGGAGCAGGGGAGCTGTTTTTT.

The chain joins TRBV11-2 to TRBJ2-7; a weak D match, TRBD2 (5 bases). In germline, CDR1 is SGHAT, CDR2 FQNNGV. The V end was cut by 5 bases, the J end by 2 bases, with 16 bases between. The CDR3 consists of 15 residues. CDR3 bases: TGTGCCAGCAGCGCGCCAGTACAGACTACCTACGAGCAGTACTTC. Protein sequence: CASSAPVQTTYEQYF.

This clone was detected only once. This chain joins TRBV15 and TRBJ1-3, with D possibly being TRBD1 (5 bases). CDR3 length: 15 amino acids. Trimming stripped 0 bases from V and 2 bases from J, with 8 bases between. Per the germline V gene, CDR1 is LNHNV and CDR2 is YYDKDF (reference sequence). The CDR3 DNA follows: TGTGCCACCAGCAGAGATTGGGGGGCTGGAAACACCATATATTTT. Protein product: CATSRDWGAGNTIYF.

This chain joins TRBV3-1 (or the pseudogene TRBV3-2) and TRBJ2-7; a weak D match, TRBD1 (5 bases). CDR3 length: 14 residues. Trimming left V 0 bases short and J 3 bases short, with 9 bases between. Germline CDR1 LGHDT, CDR2 YNNKEL (reference sequence). The CDR3 DNA follows: TGTGCCAGCAGCCAAGAGGCAGGGATCTACGAGCAGTACTTC. It specifies CASSQEAGIYEQYF.

The rearrangement uses TRBV27 and TRBJ1-2, with 8 bases that match TRBD1. The germline CDR1 and CDR2 sequences are MNHEY and SMNVEV (reference sequence). The CDR3 consists of 16 residues. Germline trimming cut 6 bases from V and 5 bases from J; bases unmatched to any gene: 14. The CDR3, as DNA: TGTGCCAGCAGGATGTGGACAGGGAGGAGAAGATATGGCTACACCTTC. It yields the protein CASRMWTGRRRYGYTF.

The chain combines TRBV6-5 with TRBJ1-2; the D is unclear. CDR1 is MNHEY, CDR2 SVGAGI, per germline. The CDR3 covers 12 residues. V gave up 5 bases and J gave up 8 bases, with 12 bases separating them. The CDR3 is CASSRKGWGYTF. The CDR3, as DNA: TGTGCCAGCAGTCGTAAGGGATGGGGCTACACCTTC.

The chain recombines TRBV3-1 (or the pseudogene TRBV3-2) with TRBJ1-6, with 11 nucleotides matching TRBD1. The CDR3 is 14 amino acids. Trimming at V came to 4 bases and at J to 13 bases, leaving 6 bases not matched to a gene. Germline CDR1 LGHDT, CDR2 YNNKEL (reference sequence). Here the CDR3 reads CASSLGQGAPPLHF. The CDR3 DNA is TGTGCCAGCAGCCTAGGACAGGGGGCGCCCCCCCTCCACTTT.

The V and J genes are TRBV7-2 and TRBJ1-1; D unresolved. CDR1 and CDR2 (germline): SGHTA, FQGNSA. The CDR3 consists of 13 residues. Trimming stripped 5 bases from V and 1 base from J, with 8 bases between. The CDR3 DNA sequence: TGTGCCAGCAGCATACCCTCGAACACTGAAGCTTTCTTT. This sequence encodes CASSIPSNTEAFF.

The V call is TRBV7-2, the J call TRBJ2-5; a weak D match, TRBD1 (6 bases). CDR1 and CDR2 (germline): SGHTA, FQGNSA. Trimming left V 5 bases short and J 5 bases short, with 12 bases between. CDR3 size: 13 residues. CDR3 nucleotides: TGTGCCAGCAGCCCAGACAGGATCGAGACCCAGTACTTC. Its translation: CASSPDRIETQYF.

The chain employs TRBV29-1 and TRBJ2-3; 10 nucleotides agree with TRBD2. Germline V gene sequence: CDR1 SQVTM, CDR2 ANQGSEA. CDR3 size: 16 residues. After removal of 1 base from V and 1 base from J, the junction contained 5 bases not matched to a gene. This chain's CDR3 is CSVEGLAGLGTDTQYF. The CDR3 bases are TGCAGCGTTGAAGGACTAGCGGGCCTCGGCACAGATACGCAGTATTTT.

This clone was detected only a few times. The CDR3 DNA reads TGTGCCAGCAGCGCGACGGGGAATTCACCCCTCCACTTT. Amino acid sequence: CASSATGNSPLHF. The V gene is TRBV9, the J gene TRBJ1-6; D uncertain. Trimming removed 3 bases from V and 7 bases from J, with 8 bases in between. Germline V gene lookup returns CDR1 SGDLS and CDR2 YYNGEE. The CDR3 loop spans 13 amino acids. Full variable domain (missing parts from reference TRBV9 and TRBJ1-6): DSGVTQTPKHLITATGQRVTLRCSPRSGDLSVYWYQQSLDQGLQFLIQYYNGEERAKGNILERFSAQQFPDLHSELNLSSLELGDSALYFCASSATGNSPLHFGNGTRLTVT.

The rearrangement links TRBV2 to TRBJ2-1; a weak D match, TRBD1 (6 bases). The V and J ends lost 6 bases and 8 bases respectively, with 17 bases between them. The germline V gene has CDR1 SNHLY and CDR2 FYNNEI. This CDR3 is built from 14 residues. CDR3 in amino acids: CASRASIQGHEQFF. CDR3 nucleotides: TGTGCCAGCAGAGCGTCGATACAGGGCCATGAGCAGTTCTTC.

The chain uses TRBV15 and TRBJ2-5; 8 nucleotides agree with TRBD2. Trimming took 0 bases from V and 5 from J; bases not matched to a gene: 5. The CDR3 totals 15 residues. CDR1 LNHNV and CDR2 YYDKDF come from the germline V gene (reference sequence). The CDR3 nucleotides read TGTGCCACCAGCAGAGACGGGAGGGGAGGGGAGACCCAGTACTTC. This translates into CATSRDGRGGETQYF. The full variable domain, its missing parts supplied by reference TRBV15 and TRBJ2-5, is DAMVIQNPRYQVTQFGKPVTLSCSQTLNHNVMYWYQQKSSQAPKLLFHYYDKDFNNEADTPDNFQSRRPNTSFCFLDIRSPGLGDTAMYLCATSRDGRGGETQYFGPGTRLLVL.

This clone was detected a few times. The chain employs TRBV5-1 and TRBJ1-5; D is possibly TRBD1 (5 bases). Germline CDR1 SGHRS, CDR2 YFSETQ. Trimming left V 3 bases short and J 5 bases short, with 12 bases between. The CDR3 loop spans 14 amino acids. CDR3 sequence reads: CASSSGHTDQPQHF. The CDR3 DNA sequence: TGCGCCAGCAGCTCAGGACATACTGATCAGCCCCAGCATTTT.

V gene TRBV7-8 combines with J gene TRBJ1-4; tentative D call: TRBD1 (5 bases). The V and J ends lost 2 bases and 8 bases respectively, with 12 bases between them. The germline gives CDR1 SGHVS, CDR2 FQNEAQ. This CDR3 region has 14 residues. This CDR3 is CASSLRWGGEKLFF. In nucleotides, the CDR3 is TGTGCCAGCAGCTTACGGTGGGGCGGGGAAAAACTGTTTTTT.

The rearrangement links TRBV5-1 to TRBJ1-2; D is uncertain. Germline V gives CDR1 SGHRS, CDR2 YFSETQ. The CDR3 is 13 amino acids. Trimming shortened V by 0 bases and J by 5 bases, and 8 bases separated the two germline ends. As DNA, the CDR3 is TGCGCCAGCAGCTTGGACGGTGGGTATGGCTACACCTTC. It translates to CASSLDGGYGYTF.

The rearrangement uses TRBV2 and TRBJ1-5; D remains ambiguous. The CDR3 contains 14 residues. With 3 bases removed from V and 3 bases from J, the gap between germline ends came to 9 bases. Germline CDR1 reads SNHLY; CDR2 reads FYNNEI. In nucleotides, the CDR3 is TGTGCCAGCAGTGACTGGGGAGCCAATCAGCCCCAGCATTTT. This sequence encodes CASSDWGANQPQHF. Combining the CDR3 with reference TRBV2 and TRBJ1-5 gives the whole variable domain EPEVTQTPSHQVTQMGQEVILRCVPISNHLYFYWYRQILGQKVEFLVSFYNNEISEKSEIFDDQFSVERPDGSNFTLKIRSTKLEDSAMYFCASSDWGANQPQHFGDGTRLSIL.

The chain employs TRBV19 and TRBJ1-2, with 9 bases fitting TRBD1. The CDR3 has 14 amino acids. The V gene's germline CDR1 is LNHDA and CDR2 SQIVND (reference sequence). The trim removed 5 bases at V and 8 bases at J, leaving 9 bases unmatched. The CDR3 here is CASSPGQGMMGYTF. CDR3 coding DNA: TGTGCCAGTAGTCCCGGACAGGGGATGATGGGCTACACCTTC.

The chain couples TRBV9 to TRBJ1-3, with a possible D match to TRBD1 (5 bases). The CDR3 extends over 15 amino acids. Trimming took 3 bases from V and 2 from J, leaving 12 bases between them. CDR1 and CDR2 from the germline V gene are SGDLS and YYNGEE. The chain's CDR3 is CASSAVDSPGNTIYF. The CDR3 bases are TGTGCCAGCAGCGCCGTAGACAGCCCTGGAAACACCATATATTTT.